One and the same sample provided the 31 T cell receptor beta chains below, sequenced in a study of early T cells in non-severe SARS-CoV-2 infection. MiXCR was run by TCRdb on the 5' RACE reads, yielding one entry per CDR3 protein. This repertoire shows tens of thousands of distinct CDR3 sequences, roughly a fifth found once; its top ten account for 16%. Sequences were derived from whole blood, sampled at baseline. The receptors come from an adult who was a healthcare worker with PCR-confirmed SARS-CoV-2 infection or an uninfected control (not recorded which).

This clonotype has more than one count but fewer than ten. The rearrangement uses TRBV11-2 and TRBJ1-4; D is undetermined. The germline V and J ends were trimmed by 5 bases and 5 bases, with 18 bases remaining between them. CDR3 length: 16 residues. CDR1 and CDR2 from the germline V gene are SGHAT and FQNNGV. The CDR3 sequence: CASSPGLGSFNEKLFF. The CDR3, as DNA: TGTGCCAGCAGCCCAGGTCTCGGCAGCTTCAATGAAAAACTGTTTTTT.

The CDR3 reads CASSPVRTGELFF. CDR3 in DNA: TGTGCCAGCAGCCCAGTGAGAACCGGGGAGCTGTTTTTT. The chain employs TRBV7-3 and TRBJ2-2, with D uncertain. V gave up 5 bases and J gave up 5 bases, with 9 bases separating them. Germline V gene sequence: CDR1 SGHTA, CDR2 FQGTGA. The CDR3 has 13 amino acids.

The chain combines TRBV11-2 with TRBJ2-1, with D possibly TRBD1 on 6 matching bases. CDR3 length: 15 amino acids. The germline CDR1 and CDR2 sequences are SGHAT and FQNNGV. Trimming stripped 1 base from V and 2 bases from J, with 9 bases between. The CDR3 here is CASSLVGTPYNEQFF. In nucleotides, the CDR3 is TGTGCCAGCAGCTTAGTCGGGACACCCTACAATGAGCAGTTCTTC.

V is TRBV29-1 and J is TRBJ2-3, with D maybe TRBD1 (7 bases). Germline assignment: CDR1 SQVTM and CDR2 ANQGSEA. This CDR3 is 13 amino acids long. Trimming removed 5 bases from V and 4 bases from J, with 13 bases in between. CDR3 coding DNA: TGCAGCGTTAGGGGGCGGGGAGCAGATACGCAGTATTTT. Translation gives CSVRGRGADTQYF.

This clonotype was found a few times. CDR3 loop: CASSPGAQQETQYF. DNA for the CDR3: TGTGCCAGCTCACCAGGGGCACAGCAAGAGACCCAGTACTTC. The chain uses TRBV18 and TRBJ2-5; D may be TRBD1 (5 bases). Trimming took 2 bases from V and 2 from J, leaving 9 bases between them. Looked up from germline, CDR1 is KGHSH and CDR2 is LQKENI. This CDR3 is built from 14 residues.

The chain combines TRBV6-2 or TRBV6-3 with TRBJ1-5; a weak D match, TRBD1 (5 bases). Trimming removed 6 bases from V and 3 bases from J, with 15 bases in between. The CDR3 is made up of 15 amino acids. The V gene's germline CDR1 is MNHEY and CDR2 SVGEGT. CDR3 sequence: CASRHTRQHNQPQHF. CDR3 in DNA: TGTGCCAGCAGGCATACTCGACAGCACAATCAGCCCCAGCATTTT.

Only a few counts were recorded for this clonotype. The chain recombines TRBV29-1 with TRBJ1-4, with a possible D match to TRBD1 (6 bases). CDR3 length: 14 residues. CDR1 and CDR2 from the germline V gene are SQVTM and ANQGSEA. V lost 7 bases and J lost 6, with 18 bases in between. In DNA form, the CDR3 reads TGCAGCGCCCTCTCCGGGACACGCTATGAAAAACTGTTTTTT. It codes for CSALSGTRYEKLFF.

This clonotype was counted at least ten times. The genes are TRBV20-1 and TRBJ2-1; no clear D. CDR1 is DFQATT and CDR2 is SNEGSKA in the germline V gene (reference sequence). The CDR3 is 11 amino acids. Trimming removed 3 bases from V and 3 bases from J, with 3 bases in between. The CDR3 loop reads CSASLYNEQFF. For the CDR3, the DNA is TGCAGTGCTAGCCTCTACAATGAGCAGTTCTTC.

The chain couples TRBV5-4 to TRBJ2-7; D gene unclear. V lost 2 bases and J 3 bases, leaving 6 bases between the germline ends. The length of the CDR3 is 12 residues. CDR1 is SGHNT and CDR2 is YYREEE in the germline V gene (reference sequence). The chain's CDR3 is CASSFDNYEQYF. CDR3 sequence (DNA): TGTGCCAGCAGCTTTGACAACTACGAGCAGTACTTC.

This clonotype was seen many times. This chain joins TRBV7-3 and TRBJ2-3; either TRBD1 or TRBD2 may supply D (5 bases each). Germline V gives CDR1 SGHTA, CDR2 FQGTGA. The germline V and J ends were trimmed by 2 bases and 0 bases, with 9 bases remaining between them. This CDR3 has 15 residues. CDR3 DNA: TGTGCCAGCAGCTTAGGGACGGAAAGCACAGATACGCAGTATTTT. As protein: CASSLGTESTDTQYF.

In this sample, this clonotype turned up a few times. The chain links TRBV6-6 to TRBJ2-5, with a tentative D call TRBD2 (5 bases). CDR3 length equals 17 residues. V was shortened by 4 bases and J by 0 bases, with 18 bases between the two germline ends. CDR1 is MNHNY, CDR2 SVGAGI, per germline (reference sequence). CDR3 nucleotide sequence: TGTGCCAGCAGTTCCAGAGGGAGCCGGCTGTACCAAGAGACCCAGTACTTC. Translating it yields CASSSRGSRLYQETQYF.

CDR3 nucleotides: TGTGCCAGCAGCCCTTACAACAATGAGCAGTTCTTC. It is translated as CASSPYNNEQFF. The gene calls are TRBV11-2 and TRBJ2-1; D gene unclear. The CDR3 has 12 amino acids. The ends were cut back, 5 bases at V and 5 bases at J, with 7 bases in the middle. Germline CDR1 SGHAT, CDR2 FQNNGV.

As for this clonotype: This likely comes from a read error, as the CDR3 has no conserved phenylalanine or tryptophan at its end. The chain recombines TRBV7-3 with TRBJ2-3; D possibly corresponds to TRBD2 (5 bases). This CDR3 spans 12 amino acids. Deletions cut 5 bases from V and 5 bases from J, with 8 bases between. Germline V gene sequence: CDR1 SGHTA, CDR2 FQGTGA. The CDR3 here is CASSRGRDTQYL. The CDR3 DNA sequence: TGTGCCAGCAGCCGGGGAAGAGATACGCAGTATTTA.

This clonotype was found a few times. The CDR3 nucleotides are TGTGCCAGCAGCTCCACAGGGCTGGAGACCCAGTACTTC. It is translated as CASSSTGLETQYF. J is TRBJ2-5 and V is TRBV11-2; D is perhaps TRBD1 (6 bases). V was clipped by 4 bases and J by 5 bases, with 11 bases between them. Germline V CDR1 and CDR2: SGHAT, FQNNGV. The CDR3 covers 13 residues.

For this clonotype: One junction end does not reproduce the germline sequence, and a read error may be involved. CDR3 DNA: TGCGCCAGCAGCCAGGCAGGGTCTCGCCTATTT. Protein sequence: CASSQAGSRLF. V is TRBV4-1 and J is TRBJ2-3, with D possibly being TRBD1 (5 bases). Germline V CDR1 and CDR2: MGHRA, YSYEKL. This CDR3 has 11 residues.

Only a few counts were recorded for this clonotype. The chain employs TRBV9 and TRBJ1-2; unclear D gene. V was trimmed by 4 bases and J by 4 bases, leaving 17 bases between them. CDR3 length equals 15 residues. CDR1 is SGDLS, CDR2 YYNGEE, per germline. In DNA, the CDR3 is TGTGCCAGCAGCCCAGAGGAGAGGAGGGTCTATGGCTACACCTTC. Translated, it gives CASSPEERRVYGYTF.

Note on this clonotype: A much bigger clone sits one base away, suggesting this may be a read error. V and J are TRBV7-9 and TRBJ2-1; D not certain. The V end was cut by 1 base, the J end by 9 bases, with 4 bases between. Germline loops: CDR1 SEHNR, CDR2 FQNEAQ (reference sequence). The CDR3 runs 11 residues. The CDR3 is CASSLEIEQFF. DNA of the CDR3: TGTGCCAGCAGCTTAGAGATTGAGCAGTTCTTC. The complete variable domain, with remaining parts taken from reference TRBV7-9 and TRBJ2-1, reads DTGVSQNPRHKITKRGQNVTFRCDPISEHNRLYWYRQTLGQGPEFLTYFQNEAQLEKSRLLSDRFSAERPKGSFSTLEIQRTEQGDSAMYLCASSLEIEQFFGPGTRLTVL.

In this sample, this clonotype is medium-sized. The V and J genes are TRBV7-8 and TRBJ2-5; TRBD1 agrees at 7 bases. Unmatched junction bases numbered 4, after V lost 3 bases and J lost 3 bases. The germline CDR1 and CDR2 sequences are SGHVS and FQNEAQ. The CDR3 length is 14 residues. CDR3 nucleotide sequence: TGTGCCAGCAGCTTCCGGGACAGAAAAGAGACCCAGTACTTC. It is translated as CASSFRDRKETQYF.

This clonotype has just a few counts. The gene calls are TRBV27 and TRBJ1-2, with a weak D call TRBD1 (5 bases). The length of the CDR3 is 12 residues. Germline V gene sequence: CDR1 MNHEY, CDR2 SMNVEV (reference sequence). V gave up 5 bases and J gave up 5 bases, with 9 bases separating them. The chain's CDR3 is CASSPKGYGYTF. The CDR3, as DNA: TGTGCCAGCAGTCCCAAGGGGTATGGCTACACCTTC.

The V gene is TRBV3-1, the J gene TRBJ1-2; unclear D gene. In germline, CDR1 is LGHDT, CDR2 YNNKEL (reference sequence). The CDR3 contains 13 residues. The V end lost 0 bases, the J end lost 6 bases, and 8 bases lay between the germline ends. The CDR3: CASSQDTQDGYTF. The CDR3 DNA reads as TGTGCCAGCAGCCAAGATACCCAGGATGGCTACACCTTC. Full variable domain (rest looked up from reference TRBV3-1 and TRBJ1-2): DTAVSQTPKYLVTQMGNDKSIKCEQNLGHDTMYWYKQDSKKFLKIMFSYNNKELIINETVPNRFSPKSPDKAHLNLHINSLELGDSAVYFCASSQDTQDGYTFGSGTRLTVV.

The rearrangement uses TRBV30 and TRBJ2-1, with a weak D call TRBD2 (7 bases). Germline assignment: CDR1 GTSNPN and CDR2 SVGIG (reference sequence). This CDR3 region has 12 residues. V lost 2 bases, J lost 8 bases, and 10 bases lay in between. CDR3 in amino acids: CAWSRGADEQFF. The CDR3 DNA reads TGTGCCTGGAGTCGGGGGGCTGATGAGCAGTTCTTC. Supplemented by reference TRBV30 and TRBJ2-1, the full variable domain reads SQTIHQWPATLVQPVGSPLSLECTVEGTSNPNLYWYRQAAGRGLQLLFYSVGIGQISSEVPQNLSASRPQDRQFILSSKKLLLSDSGFYLCAWSRGADEQFFGPGTRLTVL.

As DNA, the CDR3 is TGTGCCAGCAGCTTGGGAGGGCGGAGTGAAAAACTGTTTTTT. Its protein product is CASSLGGRSEKLFF. The chain recombines TRBV5-6 with TRBJ1-4, with D hard to call. V shed 0 bases and J shed 7 bases, with 10 bases lying between them. The CDR3 is 14 residues long. Per germline, CDR1 SGHDT and CDR2 YYEEEE.

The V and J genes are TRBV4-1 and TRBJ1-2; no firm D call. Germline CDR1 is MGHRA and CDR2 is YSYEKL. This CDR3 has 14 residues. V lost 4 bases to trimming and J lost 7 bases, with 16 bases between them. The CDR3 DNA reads TGCGCCAGCAGCCCGGATAACCTCAGCCGTGGCTACACCTTC. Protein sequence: CASSPDNLSRGYTF.

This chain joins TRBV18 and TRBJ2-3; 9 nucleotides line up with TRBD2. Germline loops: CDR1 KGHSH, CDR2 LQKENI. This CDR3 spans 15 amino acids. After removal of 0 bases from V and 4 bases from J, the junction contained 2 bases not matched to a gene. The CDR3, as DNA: TGTGCCAGCTCACCACCCAGCGGGGGGTCAGATACGCAGTATTTT. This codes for CASSPPSGGSDTQYF.

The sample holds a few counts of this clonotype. CDR3 DNA sequence: TGTGCCAGCAGTGGGTTGGCCGGGGAGCTGTTTTTT. Translating it yields CASSGLAGELFF. The chain recombines TRBV2 with TRBJ2-2; no firm D call. V dropped 4 bases and J dropped 6 bases, with 6 bases sitting between them. Germline V gives CDR1 SNHLY, CDR2 FYNNEI. CDR3 length equals 12 residues. The whole variable domain, remainder taken from reference TRBV2 and TRBJ2-2, is EPEVTQTPSHQVTQMGQEVILRCVPISNHLYFYWYRQILGQKVEFLVSFYNNEISEKSEIFDDQFSVERPDGSNFTLKIRSTKLEDSAMYFCASSGLAGELFFGEGSRLTVL.

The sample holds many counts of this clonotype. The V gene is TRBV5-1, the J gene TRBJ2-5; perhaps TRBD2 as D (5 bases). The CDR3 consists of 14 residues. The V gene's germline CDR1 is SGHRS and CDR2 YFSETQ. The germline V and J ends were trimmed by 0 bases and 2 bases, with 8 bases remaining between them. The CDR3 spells CASSLGTGQETQYF. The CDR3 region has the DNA TGCGCCAGCAGCTTGGGGACGGGGCAAGAGACCCAGTACTTC.

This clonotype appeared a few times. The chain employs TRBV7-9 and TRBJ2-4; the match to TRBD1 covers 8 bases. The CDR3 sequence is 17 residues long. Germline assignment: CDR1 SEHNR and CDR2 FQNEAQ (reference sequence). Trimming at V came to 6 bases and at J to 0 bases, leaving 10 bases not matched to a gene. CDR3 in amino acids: CASRPPDRALAKNIQYF. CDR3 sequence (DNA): TGTGCCAGCAGACCTCCGGACAGGGCCCTAGCCAAAAACATTCAGTACTTC. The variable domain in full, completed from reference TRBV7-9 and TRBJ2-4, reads DTGVSQNPRHKITKRGQNVTFRCDPISEHNRLYWYRQTLGQGPEFLTYFQNEAQLEKSRLLSDRFSAERPKGSFSTLEIQRTEQGDSAMYLCASRPPDRALAKNIQYFGAGTRLSVL.

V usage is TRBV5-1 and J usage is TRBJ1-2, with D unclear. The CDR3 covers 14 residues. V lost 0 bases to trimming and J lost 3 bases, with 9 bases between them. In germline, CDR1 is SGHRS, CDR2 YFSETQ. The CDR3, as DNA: TGCGCCAGCAGCTTGGTTCAGAGCTACTATGGCTACACCTTC. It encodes CASSLVQSYYGYTF.

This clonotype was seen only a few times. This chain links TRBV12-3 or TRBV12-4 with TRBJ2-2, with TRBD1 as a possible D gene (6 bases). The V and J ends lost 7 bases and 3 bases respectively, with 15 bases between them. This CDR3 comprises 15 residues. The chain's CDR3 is CASTRTVLYTGELFF. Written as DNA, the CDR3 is TGTGCCAGCACACGGACAGTCCTCTACACCGGGGAGCTGTTTTTT.

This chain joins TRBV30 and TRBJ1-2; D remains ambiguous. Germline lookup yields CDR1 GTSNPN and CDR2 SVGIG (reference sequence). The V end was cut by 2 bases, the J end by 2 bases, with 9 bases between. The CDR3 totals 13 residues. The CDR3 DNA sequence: TGTGCCTGGAGTCCGAGGGAGAACTATGGCTACACCTTC. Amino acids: CAWSPRENYGYTF.

The CDR3 reads CASSPAGEGAGRGYTF. The CDR3 DNA reads as TGTGCCAGCAGTCCCGCCGGGGAGGGCGCGGGCCGGGGCTACACCTTC. This chain links TRBV7-9 with TRBJ1-2, with no clear D. The CDR3 extends over 16 amino acids. In germline, CDR1 is SEHNR, CDR2 FQNEAQ (reference sequence). V lost 6 bases to trimming and J lost 8 bases, with 25 bases between them.